One and the same sample provided the 19 T cell receptor beta chains below, sequenced in a study of shared clonotypes between healthy human individuals. Sequencing was performed with immunoSEQ multiplex PCR; in TCRdb, only in-frame clones are kept and a portion is missing. The table lists some 680,000 clones, about three quarters of them singletons. Sequencing input: memory CD4+ T cells sorted from blood. The subset here: CD45RA-negative fraction. Receptor source: a woman in her thirties in good health.

The J gene is TRBJ1-5, the V gene TRBV10-3; tentative D call: TRBD1 (5 bases). The CDR3 loop spans 15 amino acids. Germline CDR1 and CDR2: ENHRY and SYGVKD. Trimming took 6 bases from V and 1 from J, leaving 13 bases between them. For the CDR3, the DNA is TGTGCCATCAGGGGGGACGGTATAAGCAATCAGCCCCAGCATTTT. Amino acid sequence: CAIRGDGISNQPQHF.

Turning to this clone: Different DNA sequences within this sample yield the same CDR3. The chain couples TRBV2 to TRBJ2-3; D is ambiguous. Per the germline V gene, CDR1 is SNHLY and CDR2 is FYNNEI. Trimming left V 7 bases short and J 2 bases short, with 4 bases between. The CDR3 covers 11 residues. CDR3 residues: CASTYTDTQYF. The DNA of the CDR3 is TGTGCCAGCACCTACACAGATACGCAGTATTTT.

This clone was seen more than once but under ten times. This chain connects TRBV29-1 to TRBJ2-1, with TRBD2 identical over 9 bases. Per germline, CDR1 SQVTM and CDR2 ANQGSEA. CDR3 length: 13 amino acids. The trim removed 2 bases at V and 7 bases at J, leaving 3 bases unmatched. CDR3 DNA: TGCAGCGTTGAAAGGAGCGGGGGGAATGAGCAGTTCTTC. Translating it yields CSVERSGGNEQFF.

V is TRBV27 and J is TRBJ2-7; possibly TRBD2 for D (6 bases). There are 13 residues in the CDR3. Germline V gene sequence: CDR1 MNHEY, CDR2 SMNVEV (reference sequence). The V end lost 3 bases, the J end lost 7 bases, and 13 bases lay between the germline ends. The CDR3 reads CASSLDYVGEQYF. CDR3 DNA: TGTGCCAGCAGTTTGGACTATGTTGGGGAGCAGTACTTC.

V gene TRBV9 combines with J gene TRBJ2-7; the D is unclear. V dropped 4 bases and J dropped 7 bases, with 12 bases sitting between them. The germline CDR1 and CDR2 sequences are SGDLS and YYNGEE. The CDR3 has 12 amino acids. In DNA, the CDR3 is TGTGCCAGCAGCCCCGTAGGTGGTGAGCAGTACTTC. It translates to CASSPVGGEQYF.

The chain is built from TRBV7-8 and TRBJ2-1; TRBD1 aligns across 7 bases. Losses at the gene ends were 5 bases for V and 8 bases for J; bases not matched to a gene: 12. This CDR3 is 15 amino acids long. Germline V gene data show CDR1 as SGHVS and CDR2 as FQNEAQ. The CDR3 region has the DNA TGTGCCAGCAGCCACAGGGGAATCCCTAGGGATGAGCAGTTCTTC. Protein sequence: CASSHRGIPRDEQFF. Together with reference TRBV7-8 and TRBJ2-1, the CDR3 gives the full variable domain: GAGVSQSPRYKVAKRGQDVALRCDPISGHVSLFWYQQALGQGPEFLTYFQNEAQLDKSGLPSDRFFAERPEGSVSTLKIQRTQQEDSAVYLCASSHRGIPRDEQFFGPGTRLTVL.

This chain links TRBV5-1 with TRBJ2-7; 7 bases fit TRBD2. Germline loops: CDR1 SGHRS, CDR2 YFSETQ. This CDR3 comprises 15 residues. V was clipped by 2 bases and J by 4 bases; unmatched bases: 9. The CDR3 bases are TGCGCCAGCAGCTTTCAGGCTAGCGGTAATTACGAGCAGTACTTC. Its protein product is CASSFQASGNYEQYF.

The chain couples TRBV5-1 to TRBJ1-4; D unresolved. Germline CDR1 reads SGHRS; CDR2 reads YFSETQ. V was pared by 0 bases and J by 7 bases, with 13 bases between. This CDR3 contains 15 residues. CDR3 sequence: CASSLAEGWGEKLFF. The CDR3 coding sequence is TGCGCCAGCAGCTTGGCCGAAGGCTGGGGTGAAAAACTGTTTTTT.

The genes are TRBV11-2 and TRBJ1-4, with a possible D match to TRBD1 (6 bases). Germline-derived CDR1 and CDR2 are SGHAT and FQNNGV. The ends were cut back, 1 base at V and 10 bases at J, with 19 bases in the middle. This CDR3 spans 16 amino acids. The CDR3 sequence: CASSLAIREGVGKLFF. For the CDR3, the DNA is TGTGCCAGCAGCTTAGCGATACGAGAGGGGGTAGGAAAACTGTTTTTT.

Comments on this clone: This sample includes further DNA sequences coding for the same CDR3. The rearrangement joins TRBV5-1 to TRBJ2-7; the D is unclear. This CDR3 has 12 residues. V lost 1 base and J 6 bases, leaving 8 bases between the germline ends. Germline CDR1 SGHRS, CDR2 YFSETQ. CDR3 in amino acids: CASSLTGSEQYF. CDR3 sequence (DNA): TGCGCCAGCAGCTTGACCGGTTCCGAGCAGTACTTC.

The chain is built from TRBV6-5 and TRBJ1-3; D unclear. The CDR3 sequence is 15 residues long. V lost 2 bases and J lost 0, with 8 bases in between. Germline V gives CDR1 MNHEY, CDR2 SVGAGI. Written as DNA, the CDR3 is TGTGCCAGCAGTTACGGACGGACCTCTGGAAACACCATATATTTT. Its translation: CASSYGRTSGNTIYF.

About this clone itself: This sample also contains other DNA sequences that code for the same CDR3. The chain has TRBV28 and TRBJ1-5; weak D call: TRBD1 (5 bases). V dropped 6 bases and J dropped 1 base, with 13 bases sitting between them. The germline CDR1 and CDR2 sequences are MDHEN and SYDVKM. The CDR3 is made up of 15 amino acids. CDR3 sequence: CASSSTGGSNQPQHF. CDR3 nucleotides: TGTGCCAGCAGCTCTACAGGAGGGAGCAATCAGCCCCAGCATTTT.

The chain combines TRBV11-2 with TRBJ2-7, with 8 nucleotides matching TRBD2. Germline CDR1 reads SGHAT; CDR2 reads FQNNGV. V lost 3 bases and J lost 2; bases outside the gene matches: 9. The CDR3 sequence is 16 residues long. CDR3 loop: CASSFGSGRVAYEQYF. The CDR3 coding sequence is TGTGCCAGCAGCTTTGGCAGCGGGAGAGTGGCCTACGAGCAGTACTTC. Combining the CDR3 with reference TRBV11-2 and TRBJ2-7 gives the whole variable domain EAGVAQSPRYKIIEKRQSVAFWCNPISGHATLYWYQQILGQGPKLLIQFQNNGVVDDSQLPKDRFSAERLKGVDSTLKIQPAKLEDSAVYLCASSFGSGRVAYEQYFGPGTRLTVT.

This clone was seen only once. The V call is TRBV27, the J call TRBJ2-7; 12 positions agree with TRBD1. The CDR3 totals 13 residues. Germline CDR1 MNHEY, CDR2 SMNVEV (reference sequence). V lost 8 bases, J lost 7 bases, and 6 bases stayed unmatched. The DNA of the CDR3 is TGTGCCAGCGGCCGGGACAGGGGGCATGAGCAGTACTTC. Translation gives CASGRDRGHEQYF.

The rearrangement joins TRBV10-2 to TRBJ2-5; 9 nucleotides match TRBD2. This CDR3 is built from 15 residues. The germline gives CDR1 WSHSY, CDR2 SAAADI. V lost 0 bases to trimming and J lost 5 bases; unmatched junction nucleotides: 4. This CDR3 reads CASSESQAGGETQYF. The CDR3 nucleotides are TGCGCCAGCAGTGAGTCTCAAGCGGGAGGTGAGACCCAGTACTTC.

The CDR3 spells CAINGEGDGYTF. The CDR3 bases are TGTGCCATCAACGGCGAGGGGGATGGCTACACCTTC. V usage is TRBV10-3 and J usage is TRBJ1-2; maybe TRBD1 (6 bases). This CDR3 is built from 12 residues. Looked up from germline, CDR1 is ENHRY and CDR2 is SYGVKD. V was trimmed by 7 bases and J by 6 bases, leaving 12 bases between them.

This chain links TRBV27 with TRBJ2-7; TRBD1 is a possible D gene (7 bases). This CDR3 is 15 amino acids long. In germline, CDR1 is MNHEY, CDR2 SMNVEV (reference sequence). Trimming stripped 3 bases from V and 4 bases from J, with 16 bases between. The CDR3 region is CASSLAGQYLYEQYF. Here the CDR3 DNA reads TGTGCCAGCAGTTTGGCGGGACAGTACCTATACGAGCAGTACTTC.

This chain links TRBV5-5 with TRBJ2-2; D unresolved. Trimming left V 4 bases short and J 6 bases short, with 19 bases between. The germline CDR1 and CDR2 sequences are SGHKS and YYEKEE (reference sequence). The CDR3 is made up of 16 amino acids. The CDR3 loop is CASSPPGGRVAGELFF. The CDR3 region has the DNA TGTGCCAGCAGCCCGCCTGGCGGTAGAGTGGCCGGGGAGCTGTTTTTT. Full variable domain (outside the CDR3, taken from reference TRBV5-5 and TRBJ2-2): DAGVTQSPTHLIKTRGQQVTLRCSPISGHKSVSWYQQVLGQGPQFIFQYYEKEERGRGNFPDRFSARQFPNYSSELNVNALLLGDSALYLCASSPPGGRVAGELFFGEGSRLTVL.

Concerning this clone: Within the sample, other DNA sequences also encode this same CDR3. The chain combines TRBV5-1 with TRBJ1-3; 7 bases line up with TRBD1. Germline V gives CDR1 SGHRS, CDR2 YFSETQ. The CDR3 covers 14 residues. V was clipped by 4 bases and J by 4 bases; unmatched bases: 5. CDR3 bases: TGCGCCAGCAGCGCCGGGACAGAGGGAAACACCATATATTTT. It is translated as CASSAGTEGNTIYF.